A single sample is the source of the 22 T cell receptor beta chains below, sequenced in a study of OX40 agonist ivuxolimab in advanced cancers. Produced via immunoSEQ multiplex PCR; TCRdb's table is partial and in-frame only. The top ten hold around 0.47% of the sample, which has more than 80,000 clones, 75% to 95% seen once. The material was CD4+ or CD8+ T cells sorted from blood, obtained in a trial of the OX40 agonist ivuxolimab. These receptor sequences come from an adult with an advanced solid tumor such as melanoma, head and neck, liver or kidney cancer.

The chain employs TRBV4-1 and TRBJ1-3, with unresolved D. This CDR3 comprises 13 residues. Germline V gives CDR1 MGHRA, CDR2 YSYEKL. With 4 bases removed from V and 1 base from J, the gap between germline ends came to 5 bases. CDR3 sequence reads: CASSLGSGNTIYF. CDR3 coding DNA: TGCGCCAGCAGCCTGGGGTCTGGAAACACCATATATTTT.

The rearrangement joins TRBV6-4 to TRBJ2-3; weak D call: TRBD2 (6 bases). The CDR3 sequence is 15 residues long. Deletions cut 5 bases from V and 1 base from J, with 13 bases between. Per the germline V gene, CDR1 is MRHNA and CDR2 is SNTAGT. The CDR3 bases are TGTGCCAGCAGTCGGGGCGGGGCTCGCACAGATACGCAGTATTTT. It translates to CASSRGGARTDTQYF.

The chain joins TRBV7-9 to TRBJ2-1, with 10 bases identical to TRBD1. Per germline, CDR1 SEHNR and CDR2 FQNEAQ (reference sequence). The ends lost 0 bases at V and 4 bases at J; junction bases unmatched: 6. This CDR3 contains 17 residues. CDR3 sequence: CASSLAGRTGGYNEQFF. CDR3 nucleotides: TGTGCCAGCAGCTTAGCGGGGAGGACAGGGGGTTACAATGAGCAGTTCTTC.

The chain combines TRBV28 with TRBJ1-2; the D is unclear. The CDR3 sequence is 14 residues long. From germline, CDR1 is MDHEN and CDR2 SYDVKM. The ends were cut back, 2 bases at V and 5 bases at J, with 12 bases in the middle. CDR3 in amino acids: CASSLDEFRYGYTF. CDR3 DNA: TGTGCCAGCAGTTTAGACGAATTCCGGTATGGCTACACCTTC.

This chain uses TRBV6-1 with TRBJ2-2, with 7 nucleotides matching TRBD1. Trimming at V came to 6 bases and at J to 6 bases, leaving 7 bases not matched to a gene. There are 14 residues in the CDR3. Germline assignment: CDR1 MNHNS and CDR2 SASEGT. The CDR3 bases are TGTGCCAGCAGCAGGGGGTCGGGCGCCGGGGAGCTGTTTTTT. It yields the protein CASSRGSGAGELFF.

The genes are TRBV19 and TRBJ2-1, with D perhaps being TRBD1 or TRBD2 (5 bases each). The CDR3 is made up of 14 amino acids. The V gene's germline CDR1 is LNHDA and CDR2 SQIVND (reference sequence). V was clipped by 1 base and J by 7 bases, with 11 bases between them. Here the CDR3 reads CASSIAGTPNEQFF. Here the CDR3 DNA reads TGTGCCAGTAGTATAGCCGGGACGCCGAATGAGCAGTTCTTC.

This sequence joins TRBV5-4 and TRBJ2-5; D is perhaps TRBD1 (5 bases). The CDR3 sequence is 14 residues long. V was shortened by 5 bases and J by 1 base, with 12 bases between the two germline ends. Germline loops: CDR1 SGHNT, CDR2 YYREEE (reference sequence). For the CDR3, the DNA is TGTGCCAGCAGTACCCAGGACACCCAAGAGACCCAGTACTTC. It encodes CASSTQDTQETQYF. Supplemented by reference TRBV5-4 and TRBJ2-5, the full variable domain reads ETGVTQSPTHLIKTRGQQVTLRCSSQSGHNTVSWYQQALGQGPQFIFQYYREEENGRGNFPPRFSGLQFPNYSSELNVNALELDDSALYLCASSTQDTQETQYFGPGTRLLVL.

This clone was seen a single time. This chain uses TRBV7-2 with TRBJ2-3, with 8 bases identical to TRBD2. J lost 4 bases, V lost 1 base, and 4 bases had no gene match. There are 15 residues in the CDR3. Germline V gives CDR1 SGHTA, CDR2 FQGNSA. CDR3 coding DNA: TGTGCCAGCAGCTTAGTTGCGGGGGGCGCAGATACGCAGTATTTT. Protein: CASSLVAGGADTQYF.

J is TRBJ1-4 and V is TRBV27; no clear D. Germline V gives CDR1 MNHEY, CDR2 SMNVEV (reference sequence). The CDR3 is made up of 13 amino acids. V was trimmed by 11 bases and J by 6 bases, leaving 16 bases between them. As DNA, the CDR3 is TGTGCCTCCAGCCCCCGGAGGGATGAAAAACTGTTTTTT. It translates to CASSPRRDEKLFF.

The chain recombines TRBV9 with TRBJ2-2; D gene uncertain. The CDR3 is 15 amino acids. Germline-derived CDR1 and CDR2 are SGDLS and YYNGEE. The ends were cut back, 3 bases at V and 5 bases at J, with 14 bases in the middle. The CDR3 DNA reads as TGTGCCAGCAGCGGCCCCCCGGGTGGAACCGGGGAGCTGTTTTTT. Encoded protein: CASSGPPGGTGELFF.

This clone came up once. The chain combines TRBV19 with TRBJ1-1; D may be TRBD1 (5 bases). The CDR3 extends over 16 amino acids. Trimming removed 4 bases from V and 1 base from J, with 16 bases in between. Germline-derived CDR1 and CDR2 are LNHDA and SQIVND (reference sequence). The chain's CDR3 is CASSTSLGGRNTEAFF. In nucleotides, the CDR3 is TGTGCCAGTAGTACGAGCCTTGGGGGACGGAACACTGAAGCTTTCTTT.

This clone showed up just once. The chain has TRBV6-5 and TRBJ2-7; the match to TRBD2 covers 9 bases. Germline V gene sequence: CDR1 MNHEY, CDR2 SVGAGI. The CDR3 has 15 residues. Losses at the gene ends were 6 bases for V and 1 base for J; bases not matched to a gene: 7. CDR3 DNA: TGTGCCAGCAGGGGGGGAGCGGGGGGTTCCTACGAGCAGTACTTC. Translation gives CASRGGAGGSYEQYF.

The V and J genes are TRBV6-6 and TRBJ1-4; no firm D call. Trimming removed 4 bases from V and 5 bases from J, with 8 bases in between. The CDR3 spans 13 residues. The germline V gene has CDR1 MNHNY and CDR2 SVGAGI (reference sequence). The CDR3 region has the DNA TGTGCCAGCAGTTTTGACGGGAATGAAAAACTGTTTTTT. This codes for CASSFDGNEKLFF.

CDR3 region: CASSPLPRQAASTDTQYF. In DNA, the CDR3 is TGTGCCAGCAGCCCCCTGCCCAGACAAGCAGCTAGCACAGATACGCAGTATTTT. The J gene is TRBJ2-3, the V gene TRBV7-2; the D is unclear. Trimming took 5 bases from V and 0 from J, leaving 21 bases between them. Germline V gene lookup returns CDR1 SGHTA and CDR2 FQGNSA. This CDR3 is 18 amino acids long.

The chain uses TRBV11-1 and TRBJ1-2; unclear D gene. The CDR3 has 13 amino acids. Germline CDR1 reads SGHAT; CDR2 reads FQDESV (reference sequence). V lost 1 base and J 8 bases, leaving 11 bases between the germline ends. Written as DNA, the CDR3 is TGTGCCAGCAGCTTAGATCGGCTGGGAGGCTACACCTTC. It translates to CASSLDRLGGYTF.

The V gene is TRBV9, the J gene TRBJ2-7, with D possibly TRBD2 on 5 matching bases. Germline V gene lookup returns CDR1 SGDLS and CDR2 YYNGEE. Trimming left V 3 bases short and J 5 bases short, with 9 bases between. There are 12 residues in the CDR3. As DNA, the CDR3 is TGTGCCAGCAGCGCCTCGGGGAACGAGCAGTACTTC. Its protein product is CASSASGNEQYF.

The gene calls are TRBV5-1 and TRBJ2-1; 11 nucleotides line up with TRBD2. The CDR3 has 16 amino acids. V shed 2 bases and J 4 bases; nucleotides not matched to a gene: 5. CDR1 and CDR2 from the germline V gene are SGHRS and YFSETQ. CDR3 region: CASSLVLAGAYNEQFF. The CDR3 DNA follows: TGCGCCAGCAGCTTAGTACTAGCGGGGGCGTACAATGAGCAGTTCTTC.

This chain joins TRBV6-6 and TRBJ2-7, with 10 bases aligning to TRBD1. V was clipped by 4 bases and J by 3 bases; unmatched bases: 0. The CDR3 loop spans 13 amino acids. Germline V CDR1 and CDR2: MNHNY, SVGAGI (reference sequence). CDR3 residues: CASSWDRGYEQYF. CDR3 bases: TGTGCCAGCAGTTGGGACAGGGGCTACGAGCAGTACTTC.

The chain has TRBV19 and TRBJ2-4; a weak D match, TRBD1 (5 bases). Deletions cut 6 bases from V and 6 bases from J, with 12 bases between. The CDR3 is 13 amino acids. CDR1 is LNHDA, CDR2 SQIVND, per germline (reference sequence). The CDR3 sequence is CASRRGQGNIQYF. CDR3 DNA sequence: TGTGCCAGTAGGCGAGGTCAGGGAAACATTCAGTACTTC.

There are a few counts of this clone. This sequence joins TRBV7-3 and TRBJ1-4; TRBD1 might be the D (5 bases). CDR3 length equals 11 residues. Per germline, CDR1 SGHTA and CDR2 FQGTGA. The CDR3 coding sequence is TGTGCAGACGGGACCGCAGAAAAACTGTTTTTT. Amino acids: CADGTAEKLFF.

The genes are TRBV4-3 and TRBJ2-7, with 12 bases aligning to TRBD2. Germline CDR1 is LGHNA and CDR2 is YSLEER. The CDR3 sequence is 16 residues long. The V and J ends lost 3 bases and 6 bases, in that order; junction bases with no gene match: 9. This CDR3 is CASSQGRGLAGSEQYF. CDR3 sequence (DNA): TGCGCCAGCAGCCAGGGCAGAGGACTAGCGGGAAGCGAGCAGTACTTC.

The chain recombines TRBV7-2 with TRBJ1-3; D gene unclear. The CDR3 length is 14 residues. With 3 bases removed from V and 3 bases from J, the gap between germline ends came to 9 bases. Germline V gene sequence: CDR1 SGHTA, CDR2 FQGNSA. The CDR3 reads CASSLKFGGNTIYF. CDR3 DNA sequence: TGTGCCAGCAGCTTGAAGTTTGGTGGAAACACCATATATTTT.